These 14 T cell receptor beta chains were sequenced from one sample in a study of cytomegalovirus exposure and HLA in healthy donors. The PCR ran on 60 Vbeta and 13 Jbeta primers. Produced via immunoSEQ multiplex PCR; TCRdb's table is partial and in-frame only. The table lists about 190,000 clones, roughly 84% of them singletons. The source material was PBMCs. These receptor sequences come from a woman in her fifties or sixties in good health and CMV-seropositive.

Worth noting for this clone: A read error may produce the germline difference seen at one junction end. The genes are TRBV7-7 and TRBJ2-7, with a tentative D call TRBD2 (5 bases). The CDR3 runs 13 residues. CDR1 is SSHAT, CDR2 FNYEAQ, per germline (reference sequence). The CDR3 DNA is TGTGCTAGCAGCTTTGAGGGTAGCTACGAGCAGTACTTC. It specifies CASSFEGSYEQYF.

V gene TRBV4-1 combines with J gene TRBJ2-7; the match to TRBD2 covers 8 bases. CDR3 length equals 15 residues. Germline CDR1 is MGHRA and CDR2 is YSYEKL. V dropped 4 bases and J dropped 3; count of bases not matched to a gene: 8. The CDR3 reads CASSRVAGGIYEQYF. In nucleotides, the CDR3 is TGCGCCAGCAGCCGAGTGGCGGGGGGCATCTACGAGCAGTACTTC.

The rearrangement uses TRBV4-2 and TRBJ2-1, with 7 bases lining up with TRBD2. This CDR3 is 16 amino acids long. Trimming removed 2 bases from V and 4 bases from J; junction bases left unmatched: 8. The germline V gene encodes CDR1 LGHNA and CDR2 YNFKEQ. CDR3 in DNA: TGTGCCAGCAGCCAACGATCTAGCGGATCATACAATGAGCAGTTCTTC. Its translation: CASSQRSSGSYNEQFF.

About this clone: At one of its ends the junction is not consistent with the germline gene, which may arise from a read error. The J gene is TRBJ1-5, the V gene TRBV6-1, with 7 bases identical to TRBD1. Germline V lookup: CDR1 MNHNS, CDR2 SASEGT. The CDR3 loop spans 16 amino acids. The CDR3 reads CAISELGQEEGQPQHF. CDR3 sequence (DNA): TGTGCCATCAGTGAGCTCGGACAGGAGGAGGGTCAGCCCCAGCATTTT.

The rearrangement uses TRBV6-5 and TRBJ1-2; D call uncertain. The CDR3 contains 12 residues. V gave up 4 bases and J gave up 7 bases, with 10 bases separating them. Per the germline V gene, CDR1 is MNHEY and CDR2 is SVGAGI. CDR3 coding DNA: TGTGCCAGCAGTTCATCGACTCGTGGCTACACCTTC. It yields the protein CASSSSTRGYTF.

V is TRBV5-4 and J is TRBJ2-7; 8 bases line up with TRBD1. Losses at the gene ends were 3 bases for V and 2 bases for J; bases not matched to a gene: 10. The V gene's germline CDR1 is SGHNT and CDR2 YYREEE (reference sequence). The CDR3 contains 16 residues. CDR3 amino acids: CASSYLFGTGTYEQYF. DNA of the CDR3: TGTGCCAGCAGCTATTTATTCGGGACAGGTACCTACGAGCAGTACTTC.

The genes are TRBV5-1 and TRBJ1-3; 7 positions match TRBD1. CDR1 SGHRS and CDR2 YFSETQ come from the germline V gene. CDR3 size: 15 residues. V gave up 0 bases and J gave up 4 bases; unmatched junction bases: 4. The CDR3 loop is CASSLGPGQGNTIYF. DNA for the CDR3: TGCGCCAGCAGCTTGGGGCCGGGACAGGGAAACACCATATATTTT.

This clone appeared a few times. The CDR3 here is CASSSGTGELFF. CDR3 in DNA: TGTGCCAGCAGCTCGGGGACCGGGGAGCTGTTTTTT. The rearrangement links TRBV7-6 to TRBJ2-2; TRBD2 might be the D (5 bases). CDR1 and CDR2 from the germline V gene are SGHVS and FNYEAQ. V gave up 4 bases and J gave up 5 bases, with 5 bases separating them. The CDR3 has 12 amino acids.

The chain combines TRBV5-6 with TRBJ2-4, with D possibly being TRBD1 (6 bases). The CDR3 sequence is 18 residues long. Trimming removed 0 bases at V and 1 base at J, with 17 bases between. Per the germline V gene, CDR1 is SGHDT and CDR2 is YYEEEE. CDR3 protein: CASSLGGDRSFAKNIQYF. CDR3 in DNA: TGTGCCAGCAGCTTGGGAGGAGACAGGTCCTTTGCCAAAAACATTCAGTACTTC. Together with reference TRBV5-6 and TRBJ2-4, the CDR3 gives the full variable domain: DAGVTQSPTHLIKTRGQQVTLRCSPKSGHDTVSWYQQALGQGPQFIFQYYEEEERQRGNFPDRFSGHQFPNYSSELNVNALLLGDSALYLCASSLGGDRSFAKNIQYFGAGTRLSVL.

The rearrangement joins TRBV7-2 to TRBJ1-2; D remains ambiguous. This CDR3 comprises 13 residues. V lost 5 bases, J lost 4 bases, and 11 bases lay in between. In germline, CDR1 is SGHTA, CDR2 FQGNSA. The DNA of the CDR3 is TGTGCCAGCAGCCCTCCGGGTCGCTATGGCTACACCTTC. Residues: CASSPPGRYGYTF.

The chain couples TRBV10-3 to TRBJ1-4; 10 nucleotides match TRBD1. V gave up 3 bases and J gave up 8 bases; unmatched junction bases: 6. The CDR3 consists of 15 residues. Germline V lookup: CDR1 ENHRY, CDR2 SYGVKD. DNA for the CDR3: TGTGCCATCAGTGATCGACAGGGGGCGCACGAAAAACTGTTTTTT. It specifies CAISDRQGAHEKLFF.

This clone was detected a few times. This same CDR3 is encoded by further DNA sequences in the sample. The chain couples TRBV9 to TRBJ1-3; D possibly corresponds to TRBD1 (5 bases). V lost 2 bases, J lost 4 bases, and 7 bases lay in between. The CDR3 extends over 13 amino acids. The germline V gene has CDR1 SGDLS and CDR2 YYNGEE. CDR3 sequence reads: CASSVGGGNTIYF. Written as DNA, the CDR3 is TGTGCCAGCAGCGTTGGGGGGGGAAACACCATATATTTT. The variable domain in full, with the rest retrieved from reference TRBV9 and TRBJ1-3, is DSGVTQTPKHLITATGQRVTLRCSPRSGDLSVYWYQQSLDQGLQFLIQYYNGEERAKGNILERFSAQQFPDLHSELNLSSLELGDSALYFCASSVGGGNTIYFGEGSWLTVV.

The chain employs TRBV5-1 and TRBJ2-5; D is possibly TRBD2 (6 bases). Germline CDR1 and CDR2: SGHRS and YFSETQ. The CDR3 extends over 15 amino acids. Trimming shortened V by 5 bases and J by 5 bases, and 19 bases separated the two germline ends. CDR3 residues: CASRRGGPGEETQYF. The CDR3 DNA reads TGCGCCAGCAGGCGCGGTGGGCCGGGGGAGGAGACCCAGTACTTC.

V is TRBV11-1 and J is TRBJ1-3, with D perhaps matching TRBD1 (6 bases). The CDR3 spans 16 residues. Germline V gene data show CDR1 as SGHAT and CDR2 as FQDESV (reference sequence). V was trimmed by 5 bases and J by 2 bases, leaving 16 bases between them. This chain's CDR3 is CASSQLGTKPGNTIYF. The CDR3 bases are TGTGCCAGCAGCCAACTTGGGACAAAGCCTGGAAACACCATATATTTT.